These T cell receptor beta chains were read from a single sample in a study of blood T cells in healthy people across ages. A single record per CDR3 protein comes from TCRdb applying MiXCR to the 5' RACE reads. The data contain approximately 1,100,000 distinct CDR3 sequences, more than 35% of them singletons. The sequenced sample consisted of blood. All receptors derive from a woman aged 55-69 years in good health. CDR3s include the opening cysteine and the closing phenylalanine or tryptophan. Each record gives: CDR3 DNA, CDR3 protein, J gene, D gene, V gene, clone size. A D gene is named only where the DNA matches it firmly. Rows may omit the clone size; those that give it use once, few, many or a size class.

CDR3 DNA: TGCGCCAGCAGCCTAAATCCCCAGGGGGGGAATCAGCCCCAGCATTTT; CDR3 protein: CASSLNPQGGNQPQHF; J gene: TRBJ1-5; D gene: TRBD1; V gene: TRBV4-1; clone size: .
CDR3 DNA: TGCGCCAGCAGCCAGGGTCCGGCGGGAAACACCATATATTTT; CDR3 protein: CASSQGPAGNTIYF; J gene: TRBJ1-3; D gene: .; V gene: TRBV4-1; clone size: .
CDR3 DNA: TGTGCCAGCAGCCCATGGAGTGGGGCGGAGAGGGAGCAGTACTTC; CDR3 protein: CASSPWSGAEREQYF; J gene: TRBJ2-7; D gene: .; V gene: TRBV7-2; clone size: few
CDR3 DNA: TGTGCCAGCAGTTCTAGCGGGATCGGCACAGATACGCAGTATTTT; CDR3 protein: CASSSSGIGTDTQYF; J gene: TRBJ2-3; D gene: TRBD2; V gene: TRBV27; clone size: few
CDR3 DNA: TGCGCCAGCAGCTACAGGGTCTCCCACAATGAGCAGTTCTTC; CDR3 protein: CASSYRVSHNEQFF; J gene: TRBJ2-1; D gene: .; V gene: TRBV5-1; clone size: .
CDR3 DNA: TGCAGTGCCCCGCTAGGGCACAATGAGCAGTTCTTC; CDR3 protein: CSAPLGHNEQFF; J gene: TRBJ2-1; D gene: .; V gene: TRBV20-1; clone size: .
CDR3 DNA: TGTGCCAGCAGCTACCCACAACGGGACAGGGGGAGAGGGGGCCAGGAGACCCAGTACTTC; CDR3 protein: CASSYPQRDRGRGGQETQYF; J gene: TRBJ2-5; D gene: TRBD1; V gene: TRBV5-5; clone size: .
CDR3 DNA: TGTGCCGGGGGGGACTCTGGGGCCAACGTCCTGACTTTC; CDR3 protein: CAGGDSGANVLTF; J gene: TRBJ2-6; D gene: TRBD2; V gene: TRBV12-3/TRBV12-4; clone size: .
CDR3 DNA: TGTGCCAGCAGTTACGGGACAGGGCTATACGAGCAGTACTTC; CDR3 protein: CASSYGTGLYEQYF; J gene: TRBJ2-7; D gene: TRBD1; V gene: TRBV6-5; clone size: .
CDR3 DNA: TGCAGTGCTACGGGCGGGTCCATCTACAATGAGCAGTTCTTC; CDR3 protein: CSATGGSIYNEQFF; J gene: TRBJ2-1; D gene: .; V gene: TRBV20-1; clone size: few
CDR3 DNA: TGTGCCAGAGCCGGGGAGGGACTGGCCACTGAAGCTTTCTTT; CDR3 protein: CARAGEGLATEAFF; J gene: TRBJ1-1; D gene: .; V gene: TRBV10-3; clone size: few
CDR3 DNA: TGTGCCAGCAGTCCTGGGGAATCTCCTGCCACTGAGCAGTTCTTC; CDR3 protein: CASSPGESPATEQFF; J gene: TRBJ2-1; D gene: .; V gene: TRBV6-2/TRBV6-3; clone size: .
CDR3 DNA: TGTGCCAGCAGCCCCCGGGTCAGAGCCCCTCTGGGAGAGCAGTTCTTC; CDR3 protein: CASSPRVRAPLGEQFF; J gene: TRBJ2-1; D gene: .; V gene: TRBV3-1; clone size: .
CDR3 DNA: TGCAGTGCTAGGAGGGGGGGACCCCAGGGAACGCAGTATTTT; CDR3 protein: CSARRGGPQGTQYF; J gene: TRBJ2-3; D gene: .; V gene: TRBV20-1; clone size: .
CDR3 DNA: TGTGTCACCAGGGCTAGCGGGAGAGCCGCAACCTACAATGAGCAGTTCTTC; CDR3 protein: CVTRASGRAATYNEQFF; J gene: TRBJ2-1; D gene: TRBD2; V gene: TRBV15; clone size: .
CDR3 DNA: TGTGCCAGCGCCCCCCGGCTAGCAAATGTTAACAATGAGCAGTTCTTC; CDR3 protein: CASAPRLANVNNEQFF; J gene: TRBJ2-1; D gene: .; V gene: TRBV27; clone size: .
CDR3 DNA: TGTGCCAGCAGTCCCACGTCCTTCACAGATACGCAGTATTTT; CDR3 protein: CASSPTSFTDTQYF; J gene: TRBJ2-3; D gene: .; V gene: TRBV12-3/TRBV12-4; clone size: many
CDR3 DNA: TGCAGCGTGCGTGGTCTCTCCTACAATGAGCAGTTCTTC; CDR3 protein: CSVRGLSYNEQFF; J gene: TRBJ2-1; D gene: .; V gene: TRBV29-1; clone size: .
CDR3 DNA: TGCGCCAGCAGCCAGATAGCGGGGGAGTCCTACGAGCAGTACTTC; CDR3 protein: CASSQIAGESYEQYF; J gene: TRBJ2-7; D gene: TRBD2; V gene: TRBV4-1; clone size: .
CDR3 DNA: TGTGCCAGCAGCGTAGGGGACAGGTCACCCTACGAGCAGTACTTC; CDR3 protein: CASSVGDRSPYEQYF; J gene: TRBJ2-7; D gene: TRBD1; V gene: TRBV9; clone size: .
CDR3 DNA: TGTACCAGCAGTTTAGACCCTGGCAGGCGTAACTACGAGCAGTACTTC; CDR3 protein: CTSSLDPGRRNYEQYF; J gene: TRBJ2-7; D gene: .; V gene: TRBV12-3/TRBV12-4; clone size: .
CDR3 DNA: TGCGCCAGCAGCCAAGGACAGTTGGAGACCCAGTACTTC; CDR3 protein: CASSQGQLETQYF; J gene: TRBJ2-5; D gene: .; V gene: TRBV4-1; clone size: .
CDR3 DNA: TGCGCCAGCAGCCATACTGGGTCCGGACAGGGCATCTCTGGGGCCAACGTCCTGACTTTC; CDR3 protein: CASSHTGSGQGISGANVLTF; J gene: TRBJ2-6; D gene: TRBD1; V gene: TRBV4-1; clone size: few
CDR3 DNA: TGTGCCAGCAGCTTCCGACAACAGTCCCTGGAGACCCAGTACTTC; CDR3 protein: CASSFRQQSLETQYF; J gene: TRBJ2-5; D gene: .; V gene: TRBV7-6; clone size: .
CDR3 DNA: TGTGCCAGCAGCGTAGGGGCTAGCCGGAACTACGAGCAGTACTTC; CDR3 protein: CASSVGASRNYEQYF; J gene: TRBJ2-7; D gene: .; V gene: TRBV9; clone size: .
CDR3 DNA: TGCAGCGTTCGAGGGCCCCGGTTTCAAGACAACGAGCAGTACTTC; CDR3 protein: CSVRGPRFQDNEQYF; J gene: TRBJ2-7; D gene: .; V gene: TRBV29-1; clone size: .
CDR3 DNA: TGTGCCAGCAGTTTATGGCGGGAGGTGGCAGATATGCAGTATTTT; CDR3 protein: CASSLWREVADMQYF; J gene: TRBJ2-3; D gene: TRBD2; V gene: TRBV28; clone size: .
CDR3 DNA: TGTGCCAGCAGTGAAGAGCGGGAGGGCCAAACAGATACGCAGTATTTT; CDR3 protein: CASSEEREGQTDTQYF; J gene: TRBJ2-3; D gene: TRBD2; V gene: TRBV25-1; clone size: few
CDR3 DNA: TGTGCCTGGAGGGCTGGACAGAGCTCCTCCTACGAGCAGTACTTC; CDR3 protein: CAWRAGQSSSYEQYF; J gene: TRBJ2-7; D gene: .; V gene: TRBV30; clone size: few
CDR3 DNA: TGCGCCAGCAGTCATAGGACTAGCGAGAGCCGCAATGAGCAGTTCTTC; CDR3 protein: CASSHRTSESRNEQFF; J gene: TRBJ2-1; D gene: TRBD2; V gene: TRBV5-1; clone size: few
CDR3 DNA: TGCGCCAGCAGCTTGGGATGGACAGGGGCCGCTAGTGGTGAGCAGTTCTTC; CDR3 protein: CASSLGWTGAASGEQFF; J gene: TRBJ2-1; D gene: TRBD1; V gene: TRBV5-1; clone size: .
CDR3 DNA: TGTGCCAGCAGTCTAGGGGGCGGGTGGGCAGATACGCAGTATTTT; CDR3 protein: CASSLGGGWADTQYF; J gene: TRBJ2-3; D gene: TRBD1; V gene: TRBV12-3/TRBV12-4; clone size: .
CDR3 DNA: TGTGCCAGCAGCAACTGGGTCCGGGACGTTAGGGCTGAAGCTTTCTTT; CDR3 protein: CASSNWVRDVRAEAFF; J gene: TRBJ1-1; D gene: .; V gene: TRBV7-9; clone size: .
CDR3 DNA: TGTGCCAGCAGCTTTTCCGGGTTTAATGAGCAGTACTTC; CDR3 protein: CASSFSGFNEQYF; J gene: TRBJ2-5; D gene: .; V gene: TRBV7-2; clone size: .
CDR3 DNA: TGCGCCAGCAGCTTGGAGTCGGGGATGGGGGAGACCCAGTACTTC; CDR3 protein: CASSLESGMGETQYF; J gene: TRBJ2-5; D gene: .; V gene: TRBV5-1; clone size: many
CDR3 DNA: TGTGCCAGCAGACCTGGACAGGGGGCCTACAATGAGCAGTTCTTC; CDR3 protein: CASRPGQGAYNEQFF; J gene: TRBJ2-1; D gene: TRBD1; V gene: TRBV12-3/TRBV12-4; clone size: few
CDR3 DNA: TGCAGCGTTGAGACGGGGAGGAGCCCTGAAGCTTTCTTT; CDR3 protein: CSVETGRSPEAFF; J gene: TRBJ1-1; D gene: .; V gene: TRBV29-1; clone size: .
CDR3 DNA: TGTGCCAGCAGTTCCGGACAGGGGGCCCGCGCTTTCTTT; CDR3 protein: CASSSGQGARAFF; J gene: TRBJ1-1; D gene: TRBD1; V gene: TRBV12-3/TRBV12-4; clone size: .
CDR3 DNA: TGTGCCAGCAGCGCATCCCCGGCTGTAGCGGGGGGGTACGAGCAGTACTTC; CDR3 protein: CASSASPAVAGGYEQYF; J gene: TRBJ2-7; D gene: TRBD2; V gene: TRBV9; clone size: .
CDR3 DNA: TGTGCCAGCAGCCCGGGAGCCAGGGGGACAGATACGCAGTATTTT; CDR3 protein: CASSPGARGTDTQYF; J gene: TRBJ2-3; D gene: .; V gene: TRBV28; clone size: few
CDR3 DNA: TGTGCCAGCAGAAGGACTACGCAAGAGACCCAGTACTTC; CDR3 protein: CASRRTTQETQYF; J gene: TRBJ2-5; D gene: .; V gene: TRBV12-3/TRBV12-4; clone size: .
CDR3 DNA: TGCACCTTTAGGGGACAGACCTACAATGAGCAGTTCTTC; CDR3 protein: CTFRGQTYNEQFF; J gene: TRBJ2-1; D gene: TRBD1; V gene: TRBV29-1; clone size: few
CDR3 DNA: TGTGCCAGCAGCTTTCAGCGATCAAGCAATGAGCAGTTCTTC; CDR3 protein: CASSFQRSSNEQFF; J gene: TRBJ2-1; D gene: .; V gene: TRBV7-2; clone size: .
CDR3 DNA: TGTGCCACCAGTGATTTGCCCACAACTCGCCGGGACAGGGGGCAGTACGAGCAGTACTTC; CDR3 protein: CATSDLPTTRRDRGQYEQYF; J gene: TRBJ2-7; D gene: TRBD1; V gene: TRBV24-1; clone size: few
CDR3 DNA: TGCAGTGCTAGAGATCTAGGGTCCTTAATCTCCTACGAGCAGTACTTC; CDR3 protein: CSARDLGSLISYEQYF; J gene: TRBJ2-7; D gene: .; V gene: TRBV20-1; clone size: few
CDR3 DNA: TGTGCCAGCAGCGCTAGGAATCTAGCGGGAGGTGGTGAGCAGTACTTC; CDR3 protein: CASSARNLAGGGEQYF; J gene: TRBJ2-7; D gene: TRBD2; V gene: TRBV6-1; clone size: .
CDR3 DNA: TGCAGTGCTAGCGCGAGCCAACTAGCGGGAGCACCGGATACGCAGTATTTT; CDR3 protein: CSASASQLAGAPDTQYF; J gene: TRBJ2-3; D gene: TRBD2; V gene: TRBV20-1; clone size: .
CDR3 DNA: TGCGCCAGCAGCCAAGCGGCAGGGAGAGGGGCCAACGTCCTGACTTTC; CDR3 protein: CASSQAAGRGANVLTF; J gene: TRBJ2-6; D gene: .; V gene: TRBV4-3; clone size: few
CDR3 DNA: TGCAGTGCCCGGGGGTGGACTGAAGCTTTCTTT; CDR3 protein: CSARGWTEAFF; J gene: TRBJ1-1; D gene: .; V gene: TRBV20-1; clone size: .
CDR3 DNA: TGCAGTGGTCCGGGACAAAACTACGAGCAGTACTTC; CDR3 protein: CSGPGQNYEQYF; J gene: TRBJ2-7; D gene: .; V gene: TRBV20-1; clone size: few
CDR3 DNA: TGCGCCAGCAGCTTAGAACATGTGAGCTCCTACGAGCAGTACTTC; CDR3 protein: CASSLEHVSSYEQYF; J gene: TRBJ2-7; D gene: .; V gene: TRBV5-1; clone size: .
CDR3 DNA: TGTGCCAGCAGCTATACCGCCGGGACTAGGGGAGAGACCCAGTACTTC; CDR3 protein: CASSYTAGTRGETQYF; J gene: TRBJ2-5; D gene: TRBD2; V gene: TRBV7-8; clone size: few
CDR3 DNA: TGCGCCAGCAGCCAAGTCCGGGGAGGGGGTTCACCCCTCCACTTT; CDR3 protein: CASSQVRGGGSPLHF; J gene: TRBJ1-6; D gene: .; V gene: TRBV4-1; clone size: .
CDR3 DNA: TGTGCCAGCAGTTACTCGATCCAGGATGAGTCTGAAGCTTTCTTT; CDR3 protein: CASSYSIQDESEAFF; J gene: TRBJ1-1; D gene: .; V gene: TRBV6-6; clone size: few
CDR3 DNA: TGTGCCAGCAGTTTATTCCAAGATTCGTTCGAGAATGAGCAGTTCTTC; CDR3 protein: CASSLFQDSFENEQFF; J gene: TRBJ2-1; D gene: .; V gene: TRBV27; clone size: .